This T cell receptor (beta chain) was sequenced during a study of radiotherapy plus CTLA-4 blockade in lung cancer. General study findings and limits: After radiotherapy and ipilimumab, tumor-derived clones expanded in peripheral blood.

About this clone: Its target is not known.

Germline CDR1 SGHDN, CDR2 FVKESK. The CDR3 runs 13 residues. Trimming shortened V by 0 bases and J by 7 bases, and 9 bases separated the two germline ends. Method: immunoSEQ multiplex PCR; TCRdb's copy keeps in-frame clones and lacks some. The data contain over 30,000 clones, approximately 77% of them singletons. The clonotype was recovered from a human donor with non-small cell lung cancer whose response to radiotherapy plus ipilimumab could not be evaluated. The input for sequencing was peripheral blood, taken from a patient treated with radiotherapy plus ipilimumab. V usage is TRBV14 and J usage is TRBJ1-2, with no clear D. The CDR3 reads CASSQEYAFGYTF. The CDR3 nucleotides are TGTGCCAGCAGCCAAGAGTATGCGTTTGGCTACACCTTC.